This T cell receptor (beta chain) was sequenced for a study of T cells in Graves' hyperthyroidism and ophthalmopathy. General study points: In the analysis, a 13 V-J model separated ophthalmopathy from stable hyperthyroidism.

The germline V gene has CDR1 WSHSY and CDR2 SAAADI. The CDR3 is 16 residues long. Trimming took 4 bases from V and 6 from J; bases not matched to a gene: 9. Researchers defined stable Graves' hyperthyroidism as no ophthalmopathy progression within 18 months. Diagnoses used clinical symptoms, serum thyroxine and TRAb, thyroid ultrasound and orbital computed tomography. Using around 10 ml of fresh peripheral blood, PBMCs were prepared. The sample holds many counts of this clonotype. Its specificity is unknown. Amplification yielded TCR beta CDR3 regions, with RNA transcripts as the source. The study used the HTBI primer set for a first-round RT-PCR of the TCR CDR3. TCRdb independently ran MiXCR on the multiplex PCR reads; one entry per CDR3 protein. The sample yields hundreds of thousands of distinct CDR3 sequences, 14% seen once.

The receptor was derived from a woman between 25 and 40 years old with Graves' hyperthyroidism. Sequencing input: blood. This rearrangement joins TRBV10-2 to TRBJ2-1; TRBD2 aligns across 10 bases. Written as DNA, the CDR3 is TGCGCCAGCAGTGGGGTAGCGGGAGGAGGGGGCAATGAGCAGTTCTTC. Translating gives CASSGVAGGGGNEQFF.